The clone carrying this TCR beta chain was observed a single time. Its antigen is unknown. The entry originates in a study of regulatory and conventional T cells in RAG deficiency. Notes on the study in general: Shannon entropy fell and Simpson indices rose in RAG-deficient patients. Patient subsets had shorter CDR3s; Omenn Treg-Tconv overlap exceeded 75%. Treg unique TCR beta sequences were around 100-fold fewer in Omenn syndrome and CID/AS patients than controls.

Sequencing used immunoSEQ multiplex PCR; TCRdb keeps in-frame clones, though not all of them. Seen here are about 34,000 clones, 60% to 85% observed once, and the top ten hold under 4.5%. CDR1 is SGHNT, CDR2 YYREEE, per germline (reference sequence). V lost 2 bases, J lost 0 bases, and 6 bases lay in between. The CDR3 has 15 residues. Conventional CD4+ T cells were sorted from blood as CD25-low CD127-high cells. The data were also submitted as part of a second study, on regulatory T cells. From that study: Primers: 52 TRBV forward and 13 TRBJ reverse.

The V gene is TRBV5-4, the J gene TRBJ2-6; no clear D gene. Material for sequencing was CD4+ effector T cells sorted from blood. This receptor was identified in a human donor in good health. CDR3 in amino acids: CASSLRDSGANVLTF. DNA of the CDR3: TGTGCCAGCAGCTTAAGGGACTCTGGGGCCAACGTCCTGACTTTC.